This TCR beta chain stems from a study of T-cell reconstitution after alpha-beta-depleted transplantation in children. As it was prepared, the TCRbeta library received unique molecular identifiers. TCRdb passed the PCR reads through MiXCR, listing each CDR3 protein once. Here the sample spans hundreds of thousands of distinct CDR3 sequences, 15% to 20% being singletons. V dropped 0 bases and J dropped 4; count of bases not matched to a gene: 14. CDR3 length equals 18 residues. Germline CDR1 is DFQATT and CDR2 is SNEGSKA (reference sequence). The gene calls are TRBV20-1 and TRBJ2-7, with TRBD2 matching 11 bases. The receptor was isolated from a human donor who donated a stem cell graft to a child with acute lymphoblastic leukemia. Source: PBMCs from the stem cell graft donor, taken from the stem cell graft. The CDR3 nucleotides are TGCAGTGCTAGAGATCAGGGTAGCGGGAGGGCCGAAGGGTACGAGCAGTACTTC. This codes for CSARDQGSGRAEGYEQYF.